This T cell receptor beta chain was recovered during a study of graft-versus-host responses after intestinal transplantation. Study-level background: Grafts were multivisceral, liver-intestinal, or isolated intestinal. Uniformly, recipients were administered anti-thymocyte globulin induction with subsequent tacrolimus and steroids for two to three years. General study findings and limits: Recipient marrow showed GvH clones, some seen first in ileum or blood. Peak GvH clone levels in circulation were associated with early post-transplant HvG declines.

This CDR3 spans 13 amino acids. Germline loops: CDR1 MDHEN, CDR2 SYDVKM. V gave up 2 bases and J gave up 6 bases, with 9 bases separating them. The protocol was immunoSEQ multiplex PCR, while the TCRdb copy is restricted to in-frame clones and leaves out a portion. The sample lists over 35,000 clones, more than 80% seen once, with 2% to 2.5% in the top ten. In regard to this clone: Its antigen is undetermined.

The sequence derives from a human patient who received an intestinal transplant, so some T cells may come from the graft donor. The specimen was PBMCs, collected almost 320 days after intestinal transplant. The chain links TRBV28 to TRBJ2-3; D perhaps matches TRBD1 (6 bases). DNA for the CDR3: TGTGCCAGCAGTTTACAGGGGCGGGATACGCAGTATTTT. Translation: CASSLQGRDTQYF.